What follows is one T cell receptor (beta chain) and its context. The CDR3 is 14 amino acids. V shed 2 bases and J shed 0 bases, with 8 bases lying between them. Germline CDR1 is SGHNT and CDR2 is YENEEA. These data belong to a study of control samples from healthy donors and cancer patients. Assay: immunoSEQ multiplex PCR; the TCRdb copy retains only in-frame clones and omits some. The sample includes some 130,000 clones, over 80% of them seen just once. Sequencing was performed on blood. This receptor was obtained from a woman aged 45 to 65 in good health. The V and J genes are TRBV11-3 and TRBJ2-7; D uncertain. CDR3 amino acids: CASSLSPSSYEQYF. CDR3 DNA sequence: TGTGCCAGCAGCTTATCGCCCAGCTCCTACGAGCAGTACTTC.